This T cell receptor (beta chain) came from a study of blood T cell repertoires in COVID-19. Study information: The United States, Italy and Spain were the sources of the acute and convalescent COVID-19 samples. T cells, B-cell-depleted T cells, or PBMCs provided the cDNA or gDNA that served as material.

The CDR3 spans 14 residues. V lost 4 bases and J 8 bases, leaving 12 bases between the germline ends. Per the germline V gene, CDR1 is MNHEY and CDR2 is SVGAGI. Methods used by the authors: Amplification from reference gene primers served as the basis for estimated nucleated cell counts. Data came from immunoSEQ multiplex PCR; TCRdb stores just in-frame clones and leaves some out. The DNA was the basis for D and trimming; V, J and clone size are from that table. The sample contains approximately 130,000 clones, around 85% of which appear only once. This receptor was identified in a woman between 45 and 60 years old who had recovered from COVID-19. Sequencing was carried out using peripheral blood. The chain joins TRBV6-5 to TRBJ1-6; no reliable D call. This chain's CDR3 is CASSFLDTDSPLHF. The CDR3 region has the DNA TGTGCCAGCAGTTTTCTCGACACCGATTCACCCCTCCACTTT.